Below, 4 T cell receptor beta chains from the same sample are listed, as sequenced in a study of T-cell memory formation after mild COVID-19. One entry per CDR3 protein, called by TCRdb with MiXCR from the 5' RACE reads. Of approximately 150,000 distinct CDR3 sequences listed, over 15% are singletons. The sequenced sample was PBMCs or a T cell subset sorted from them (not recorded which). The receptors come from an adult woman who had mild COVID-19 (a few samples of this study predate the infection). Cell type and time point are not known.

This clonotype came up a few times. The chain recombines TRBV5-1 with TRBJ1-6; TRBD1 matches at 7 bases. J lost 10 bases, V lost 4 bases, and 14 bases had no gene match. This CDR3 is 16 amino acids long. Germline V gene data show CDR1 as SGHRS and CDR2 as YFSETQ. CDR3 sequence: CASSAGRSTGNSPLHF. CDR3 DNA: TGCGCCAGCAGCGCGGGACGATCGACAGGGAACTCACCCCTCCACTTT.

A few counts support this clonotype. V gene TRBV6-2 or TRBV6-3 combines with J gene TRBJ2-2, with no clear D. The CDR3 has 15 amino acids. Germline loops: CDR1 MNHEY, CDR2 SVGEGT. V lost 4 bases and J 3 bases, leaving 12 bases between the germline ends. For the CDR3, the DNA is TGTGCCAGCAGTTCTGGCATGTGGTACACCGGGGAGCTGTTTTTT. This sequence encodes CASSSGMWYTGELFF.

With regard to this clonotype: Likely a read error: the CDR3 ends without its conserved phenylalanine or tryptophan. The DNA is left out, because the CDR3 cannot be placed on it with certainty; the CDR3 is given as TCRdb lists it. The V call is TRBV6-1, the J call TRBJ2-3; TRBD2, the D gene given by the table, was not confirmed from the DNA. Germline loops: CDR1 MNHNS, CDR2 SASEGT. The CDR3 is 12 amino acids in total, end residues counted. CDR3 protein: CASSRAEGLLTV.

The rearrangement joins TRBV12-3 or TRBV12-4 to TRBJ2-2; D is uncertain. The length of the CDR3 is 13 residues. Trimming removed 3 bases from V and 6 bases from J, with 8 bases in between. Here the CDR3 reads CASSFGSPGELFF. CDR3 sequence (DNA): TGTGCCAGCAGTTTTGGGTCGCCCGGGGAGCTGTTTTTT.